This TCR beta chain was observed in a study of blood T cell repertoires in COVID-19 (dated by TCRdb to 2018 to 2020). Regarding the complete study: Samples from collaborators originated in the United States, Italy and Spain and spanned both the acute and convalescent phases of COVID-19. The material from the prospective study consisted of cDNA or gDNA derived from T cells, B-cell-depleted T cells, or PBMCs. Deeply sampled blood TCRbeta repertoires from subjects exposed to, actively infected with, or recovered from COVID-19 were included in the dataset. The repertoires were released in a freely available public database meant as a resource for research on the immune response to SARS-CoV-2. Samples came from the ongoing ImmuneRACE study (first 160 participants) plus 1,254 subjects from 6 global collaborators. The sample metadata nearly always contained a de-identified subject ID, COVID-19 status, age in years and sex. Where HLA class I and class II types were available, the types were taken from metadata supplied by the sample provider, not from assay-based typing.

What the work shows at the level of the full study, not this receptor alone: Clinical and demographic metadata were provided uncurated, with the amount varying by source and participant.

Clipping removes 3 bases from V and 2 bases from J, with 5 as the unmatched junction base count. Taken from the germline V gene (reference sequence), the CDR1 and CDR2 loops are SEHNR and FQNEAQ. Inclusive of the bounding cysteine and phenylalanine, the CDR3 is 15 residues long. Only the CDR3 DNA stays, 45 bases, in frame from base 1. This clone was picked up one time. No antigen is known for it. No qualities accompany the bases; no much larger clone lies one base away. TCRbeta CDR3 regions were amplified from genomic DNA using the immunoSEQ Assay, a bias-controlled multiplex PCR. Under the source paper's analysis protocol: The number of nucleated cells in each sample was estimated from the amplification of reference gene primers within the assay. To quantify the absolute abundance of each unique TCRbeta CDR3 rearrangement, sequence reads were collapsed and filtered. Productive Simpson clonality was computed per sample as the square root of Simpson's diversity index over productive rearrangements. This is the immuneACCESS table as TCRdb keeps it, with only in-frame sequences that have V and J called. A part of the clones is gone; compared with another copy, unresolved V genes explain less than half, and the rest is unexplained. The V and J calls and clone size come from that table; D and trimming were worked out from the DNA. The sample table lists some 310,000 clones, 85% to 90% of them with a count of one. The ten top clones hold approximately 0.98% of the sample.

At one collaborating source in Seattle, patients were enrolled during active infection and were followed longitudinally through the course of disease. The collaborating institutions used their own protocols to collect whole blood in K2EDTA tubes. For TCRbeta analysis, collaborators shipped samples as frozen whole blood, isolated PBMCs, or DNA extracted from either of those sample types. The chain links TRBV7-9 with TRBJ2-5; 8 bases in between match TRBD1. Sequencing was performed on peripheral blood. This clonotype originated in a woman in her forties with COVID-19, enrolled during active disease. CDR3 loop: CASSLRTGTQETQYF. At the DNA level, the sequence is TGTGCCAGCAGCTTGAGGACAGGGACACAAGAGACCCAGTACTTC.